Below, 27 T cell receptor beta chains from the same sample are listed, as sequenced in a study of CD8+CD57+ T cells in acquired aplastic anemia. Genomic DNA was employed as the template in profiling TCR beta VDJ and CDR3. One entry per CDR3 protein results from TCRdb running MiXCR on the reads. Among about 190,000 distinct CDR3 sequences listed, roughly half were seen once. The sequenced material came from sorted CD4+, CD8+, or CD8+CD57+ T cells (not recorded which) from PBMCs. The receptors here all came from a human donor in good health, serving as a control.

This clonotype was counted a few times. The V and J genes are TRBV27 and TRBJ2-7, with 9 bases fitting TRBD1. Per the germline V gene, CDR1 is MNHEY and CDR2 is SMNVEV (reference sequence). This CDR3 is 12 amino acids long. Losses at the gene ends were 4 bases for V and 6 bases for J; bases not matched to a gene: 1. The CDR3 DNA reads TGTGCCAGCAGTTCGGACAGGGGCGAGCAGTACTTC. Amino acid sequence: CASSSDRGEQYF.

V usage is TRBV12-3 or TRBV12-4 and J usage is TRBJ2-1, with 13 positions matching TRBD2. The CDR3 is 16 amino acids. After removal of 6 bases from V and 13 bases from J, the junction contained 15 bases not matched to a gene. The CDR3 reads CASRYTSGGAHSGQFF. CDR3 DNA sequence: TGTGCCAGCAGATACACTAGCGGGGGGGCCCACAGTGGACAGTTCTTC.

V and J are TRBV7-4 and TRBJ1-2; 9 nucleotides agree with TRBD1. With 5 bases clipped from V and 11 bases from J, the junction kept 9 bases outside the gene matches. The germline gives CDR1 SGHVT, CDR2 SQSDAQ. CDR3 length equals 13 residues. Written as DNA, the CDR3 is TGTGCCAGCAGCCCCGGGACAGGGATCTCATACACCTTC. This gives the protein CASSPGTGISYTF.

This clonotype was seen once. The chain links TRBV5-1 to TRBJ2-5; TRBD1 agrees at 9 bases. The CDR3 is made up of 15 amino acids. The germline V gene encodes CDR1 SGHRS and CDR2 YFSETQ. V shed 4 bases, J shed 4 bases, and the junction held 8 bases outside the gene matches. DNA for the CDR3: TGCGCCAGCAGCATGGCCGGGACAGGGCGAGAGACCCAGTACTTC. It encodes CASSMAGTGRETQYF.

Many counts were recorded for this clonotype. This chain joins TRBV20-1 and TRBJ1-2, with 7 bases matching TRBD1. Unmatched junction bases numbered 3, after V lost 3 bases and J lost 2 bases. The length of the CDR3 is 13 residues. CDR1 and CDR2 from the germline V gene are DFQATT and SNEGSKA (reference sequence). In DNA, the CDR3 is TGCAGTGCTAGCGGGACAGCCAACTATGGCTACACCTTC. Translated: CSASGTANYGYTF.

The chain is built from TRBV7-2 and TRBJ1-1; TRBD1 might be the D (5 bases). V was shortened by 0 bases and J by 9 bases, with 23 bases between the two germline ends. This CDR3 contains 17 residues. CDR1 is SGHTA and CDR2 is FQGNSA in the germline V gene. The CDR3 here is CASSLALGYRDQAQAFF. DNA of the CDR3: TGTGCCAGCAGCTTAGCGCTTGGTTATCGGGACCAGGCCCAAGCTTTCTTT. Together with reference TRBV7-2 and TRBJ1-1, the CDR3 gives the full variable domain: GAGVSQSPSNKVTEKGKDVELRCDPISGHTALYWYRQSLGQGLEFLIYFQGNSAPDKSGLPSDRFSAERTGGSVSTLTIQRTQQEDSAVYLCASSLALGYRDQAQAFFGQGTRLTVV.

The gene calls are TRBV2 and TRBJ2-7; TRBD2 agrees at 13 bases. Gene TRBJ2-1 matches the end of the DNA better, so the J call may be wrong. The CDR3 totals 14 residues. Germline V gives CDR1 SNHLY, CDR2 FYNNEI. The CDR3 region has the DNA TGTGCCAGCAGCCGGACTAGCGGGGGTAATGAGCAGTTCTTC. Its translation is CASSRTSGGNEQFF.

The CDR3 DNA sequence: TGTGCCAGCAGCCAAGGCTCGGGCCGCAACATTTCACCCCTCCACTTT. It is translated as CASSQGSGRNISPLHF. The rearrangement joins TRBV3-1 to TRBJ1-6; the D is unclear. Trimming stripped 1 base from V and 9 bases from J, with 16 bases between. Per germline, CDR1 LGHDT and CDR2 YNNKEL (reference sequence). This CDR3 has 16 residues.

This clonotype was counted between two and nine times. J is TRBJ2-5 and V is TRBV2; D is ambiguous. Germline V gene data show CDR1 as SNHLY and CDR2 as FYNNEI. The V end was cut by 7 bases, the J end by 5 bases, with 11 bases between. This CDR3 region has 12 residues. This CDR3 is CASTVPRETQYF. The CDR3 DNA follows: TGTGCCAGCACCGTCCCTAGGGAGACCCAGTACTTC.

The CDR3 here is CAWSVTGGLYEQYF. The DNA for the CDR3 is TGTGCCTGGAGTGTAACAGGGGGCCTCTACGAGCAGTACTTC. V usage is TRBV30 and J usage is TRBJ2-7, with TRBD1 matching over 9 bases. Germline CDR1 and CDR2: GTSNPN and SVGIG (reference sequence). Unmatched junction bases numbered 3, after V lost 0 bases and J lost 3 bases. The length of the CDR3 is 14 residues.

The rearrangement links TRBV6-2 or TRBV6-3 to TRBJ1-3; no firm D call. The V gene's germline CDR1 is MNHEY and CDR2 SVGEGT. The CDR3 spans 13 residues. V shed 6 bases and J shed 4 bases, with 10 bases lying between them. The CDR3 nucleotides are TGTGCCAGCAGGGACCTCAAAGGAAACACCATATATTTT. It translates to CASRDLKGNTIYF.

This clonotype has at least ten counts. J is TRBJ1-2 and V is TRBV19, with a tentative D call TRBD1 (6 bases). Trimming stripped 7 bases from V and 1 base from J, with 19 bases between. This CDR3 has 16 residues. Germline values: CDR1 LNHDA, CDR2 SQIVND (reference sequence). In nucleotides, the CDR3 is TGTGCCAGTACCGAGGCACAGGGTCCCTTTAACTATGGCTACACCTTC. Translation: CASTEAQGPFNYGYTF.

The V gene is TRBV5-4, the J gene TRBJ1-3, with 7 nucleotides matching TRBD1. The CDR3 is 15 residues long. CDR1 is SGHNT and CDR2 is YYREEE in the germline V gene (reference sequence). The junction had 5 bases not matched to a gene; V was cut back by 3 bases and J by 2 bases. CDR3 in DNA: TGTGCCAGCAGCTACAGGGGACTGGCTGGAAACACCATATATTTT. Translation gives CASSYRGLAGNTIYF.

The CDR3 loop is CAINGQGHNEQFF. Written as DNA, the CDR3 is TGTGCCATCAACGGACAGGGGCACAATGAGCAGTTCTTC. The rearrangement joins TRBV10-3 to TRBJ2-1, with TRBD1 identical over 9 bases. Germline CDR1 reads ENHRY; CDR2 reads SYGVKD. The CDR3 has 13 residues. V was clipped by 7 bases and J by 5 bases; unmatched bases: 3.

Of note for this clonotype: At one end the junction does not follow the germline gene, possibly because of a read error. The J gene is TRBJ2-3, the V gene TRBV7-3; 10 bases are a match to TRBD1. This CDR3 has 15 residues. From germline, CDR1 is SGHTA and CDR2 FQGTGA. The CDR3 is CASSLSGQGTDTQCF. The CDR3 DNA reads TGTGCCAGCAGCTTATCGGGACAGGGGACAGATACGCAGTGTTTT.

The V call is TRBV10-3, the J call TRBJ2-1, with 9 bases that match TRBD2. This CDR3 is built from 14 residues. Germline trimming cut 10 bases from V and 8 bases from J; bases unmatched to any gene: 12. CDR1 is ENHRY, CDR2 SYGVKD, per germline. The DNA of the CDR3 is TGTGCCACCCTGGGGGCGGGGGGGGATTATGAGCAGTTCTTC. It specifies CATLGAGGDYEQFF.

This clonotype appeared a few times. The V and J genes are TRBV5-6 and TRBJ2-2, with D uncertain. The CDR3 contains 18 residues. Germline V CDR1 and CDR2: SGHDT, YYEEEE. The V end lost 1 base, the J end lost 0 bases, and 16 bases lay between the germline ends. The CDR3 here is CASSLNPVPRPNTGELFF. The CDR3 DNA sequence: TGTGCCAGCAGCTTGAATCCGGTACCCAGGCCGAACACCGGGGAGCTGTTTTTT.

This clonotype has ten or more counts. The CDR3 region has the DNA TGTGCCAGCAGTTACTCGAGTGGGGGTTCCCTCCACTTT. Translating it yields CASSYSSGGSLHF. This chain uses TRBV6-5 with TRBJ1-6, with a tentative D call TRBD1 (5 bases). V lost 0 bases, J lost 14 bases, and 11 bases lay in between. The CDR3 loop spans 13 amino acids. Germline lookup yields CDR1 MNHEY and CDR2 SVGAGI.

As concerns this clonotype: This may be a read error, as it is one base from a much larger clone. The V gene is TRBV6-6, the J gene TRBJ2-7, with TRBD2 as a possible D gene (7 bases). Germline V gene sequence: CDR1 MNHNY, CDR2 SVGAGI (reference sequence). The CDR3 extends over 12 amino acids. DNA for the CDR3: TGTGCCAGCAGGGGGGGGCCCTATGAGCAGTACTTC. Protein sequence: CASRGGPYEQYF.

V usage is TRBV10-3 and J usage is TRBJ2-1; 10 nucleotides align to TRBD1. This CDR3 region has 15 residues. Trimming at V came to 10 bases and at J to 8 bases, leaving 14 bases not matched to a gene. The germline gives CDR1 ENHRY, CDR2 SYGVKD. The CDR3 DNA reads TGTGCCACCGGATCCGGGACAGGGGAGGTGGATGAGCAGTTCTTC. It codes for CATGSGTGEVDEQFF.

This clonotype was seen repeatedly, ten times or more. The rearrangement links TRBV9 to TRBJ2-3; the D gene is possibly TRBD2 (5 bases). The CDR3 is 17 residues long. Per the germline V gene, CDR1 is SGDLS and CDR2 is YYNGEE. The V end was cut by 0 bases, the J end by 0 bases, with 14 bases between. The CDR3 reads CASSVAPSPASTDTQYF. For the CDR3, the DNA is TGTGCCAGCAGCGTAGCCCCTAGCCCAGCTAGCACAGATACGCAGTATTTT.

This clonotype has only one observation. V usage is TRBV20-1 and J usage is TRBJ1-2; D remains unclear. The V gene lost 6 bases and the J gene lost 6 bases, with 14 bases spanning the gap. The CDR3 runs to 12 residues. Germline values: CDR1 DFQATT, CDR2 SNEGSKA (reference sequence). CDR3 sequence reads: CSASILADGYTF. CDR3 sequence (DNA): TGCAGTGCCTCCATTTTAGCAGATGGCTACACCTTC.

This clonotype was counted ten times or more. V and J are TRBV7-2 and TRBJ2-7; 10 nucleotides match TRBD1. The J segment lost 0 bases and the V segment lost 0 bases, leaving 2 bases of the junction unmatched. CDR1 is SGHTA and CDR2 is FQGNSA in the germline V gene. This CDR3 contains 16 residues. The CDR3: CASSLAGTGVSYEQYF. CDR3 DNA: TGTGCCAGCAGCTTAGCCGGGACAGGGGTCTCCTACGAGCAGTACTTC. Looking up the rest from reference TRBV7-2 and TRBJ2-7 gives the full variable domain: GAGVSQSPSNKVTEKGKDVELRCDPISGHTALYWYRQSLGQGLEFLIYFQGNSAPDKSGLPSDRFSAERTGGSVSTLTIQRTQQEDSAVYLCASSLAGTGVSYEQYFGPGTRLTVT.

In its sample, this clonotype was seen once. The chain links TRBV29-1 to TRBJ2-1; 8 positions match TRBD1. Germline lookup yields CDR1 SQVTM and CDR2 ANQGSEA. J gave up 4 bases and V 4 bases, and 9 bases lay outside the gene matches. CDR3 length equals 15 residues. In DNA, the CDR3 is TGCAGCGTTGGGGGACAGGAAGAAGCATACAATGAGCAGTTCTTC. This translates into CSVGGQEEAYNEQFF.

This clonotype was found once. The chain couples TRBV5-1 to TRBJ1-6, with D hard to call. The CDR3 extends over 14 amino acids. Germline V gene sequence: CDR1 SGHRS, CDR2 YFSETQ. The ends were cut back, 4 bases at V and 6 bases at J, with 11 bases in the middle. The CDR3 DNA reads TGCGCCAGCAGCCTAGGGCCAGCTAATTCACCCCTCCACTTT. Translating gives CASSLGPANSPLHF.

This clonotype has ten or more counts. CDR3 sequence reads: CASSDSPTSWGTDTQYF. The DNA of the CDR3 is TGTGCCAGCAGTGACTCACCGACTAGCTGGGGCACAGATACGCAGTATTTT. The genes are TRBV6-4 and TRBJ2-3; 7 bases match TRBD2. Germline CDR1 and CDR2: MRHNA and SNTAGT. Trimming removed 0 bases from V and 1 base from J; junction bases left unmatched: 7. There are 17 residues in the CDR3.

This chain links TRBV5-1 with TRBJ2-7, with 12 positions matching TRBD2. Looked up from germline, CDR1 is SGHRS and CDR2 is YFSETQ. J gave up 2 bases and V 5 bases, and 8 bases lay outside the gene matches. This CDR3 contains 16 residues. CDR3 region: CASSARLAGGTYEQYF. The CDR3 DNA is TGCGCCAGCAGTGCTAGGCTAGCGGGGGGGACCTACGAGCAGTACTTC.